One sample yielded the 10 T cell receptor beta chains listed below, sequenced in a study of molecular identifiers for immune sequencing clone quantification. TCRdb redid the calling of the PCR reads with MiXCR, one entry per CDR3 protein. The table shows roughly 86,000 distinct CDR3 sequences, with roughly 19% occurring only once. Sequencing used naive CD8+ T cells from blood, with Jurkat cell RNA spiked in. Subset reported: FACS-sorted CD8+CD4-CCR7+CD45RA+ naive T cells. These receptors originate from a human donor in good health. Some libraries in this study had Jurkat cell RNA spiked in.

A note on this clonotype: It is likely a read error, because the conserved phenylalanine at the end of the CDR3 is missing. The V gene is TRBV28, the J gene TRBJ1-1, with no clear D. Trimming stripped 8 bases from V and 2 bases from J, with 18 bases between. CDR1 and CDR2 (germline): MDHEN, SYDVKM. The CDR3 runs to 15 residues. CDR3 amino acids: CASGRRAGGNTEAFS. The DNA of the CDR3 is TGTGCCAGCGGCCGCCGGGCAGGAGGTAACACTGAAGCTTTCTCT.

The sample holds many counts of this clonotype. The rearrangement links TRBV2 to TRBJ1-1, with D perhaps matching TRBD1 (5 bases). Trimming removed 10 bases at V and 5 bases at J, with 14 bases between. Looked up from germline, CDR1 is SNHLY and CDR2 is FYNNEI. The CDR3 is 12 residues long. CDR3 bases: TGTGCCACCCATCAGGGCAGTACTGAAGCTTTCTTT. Amino acids: CATHQGSTEAFF.

This clonotype was found many times. The chain couples TRBV12-3 or TRBV12-4 to TRBJ2-2, with a weak D call TRBD1 (6 bases). V lost 9 bases and J lost 3, with 11 bases in between. The CDR3 is made up of 13 amino acids. The DNA of the CDR3 is TGTGCCAGTCAGGGGCCCTACACCGGGGAGCTGTTTTTT. Translating gives CASQGPYTGELFF.

As regards this clonotype: This may stem from a read error, because a much larger clone lies one nucleotide away. V usage is TRBV24-1 and J usage is TRBJ2-1; D not resolved. CDR3 length: 15 residues. CDR1 is KGHDR and CDR2 is SFDVKD in the germline V gene. V was trimmed by 6 bases and J by 2 bases, leaving 13 bases between them. The CDR3 region is CATSRYQKPYNEQFF. CDR3 nucleotides: TGTGCCACCAGTCGATACCAGAAACCCTACAATGAGCAGTTCTTC.

In its sample, this clonotype was seen many times. In nucleotides, the CDR3 is TGTGCCAGCTCAGGGCAGCCAAAAAGCACAGATACGCAGTATTTT. This sequence encodes CASSGQPKSTDTQYF. This rearrangement joins TRBV18 to TRBJ2-3; no firm D call. This CDR3 has 15 amino acids. Looked up from germline, CDR1 is KGHSH and CDR2 is LQKENI. V dropped 5 bases and J dropped 0 bases, with 12 bases sitting between them.

This clonotype was observed at least ten times. V gene TRBV6-2 or TRBV6-3 combines with J gene TRBJ2-1, with a possible D match to TRBD2 (6 bases). Germline values: CDR1 MNHEY, CDR2 SVGEGT. V was cut by 4 bases and J by 5 bases, with 18 bases left in between. The CDR3 runs to 16 residues. CDR3 protein: CASSSLFGSGNNEQFF. The CDR3 DNA reads as TGTGCCAGCAGTTCCCTATTCGGGAGTGGGAACAATGAGCAGTTCTTC.

This clonotype was seen repeatedly, ten times or more. The genes are TRBV28 and TRBJ1-1; D might be TRBD1 (6 bases). The ends were cut back, 3 bases at V and 10 bases at J, with 12 bases in the middle. Germline V CDR1 and CDR2: MDHEN, SYDVKM. The CDR3 sequence is 12 residues long. This chain's CDR3 is CASSFPGAPAFF. CDR3 nucleotide sequence: TGTGCCAGCAGTTTTCCAGGGGCCCCAGCTTTCTTT.

Many counts were recorded for this clonotype. In nucleotides, the CDR3 is TGTGCCAGCAGCTTAGGCAGGGGATGGGAAAACATTCAGTACTTC. Translating gives CASSLGRGWENIQYF. The chain has TRBV13 and TRBJ2-4, with D possibly being TRBD1 (6 bases). V lost 0 bases, J lost 5 bases, and 11 bases lay in between. The CDR3 totals 15 residues. CDR1 is PRHDT and CDR2 is FYEKMQ in the germline V gene (reference sequence).

Comment on this clonotype: This clone may be a read error of a much larger clone one base away. The rearrangement links TRBV9 to TRBJ2-2, with D perhaps assigned TRBD1 or TRBD2 (6 bases each). Germline V lookup: CDR1 SGDLS, CDR2 YYNGEE. The CDR3 spans 16 residues. CDR3 DNA: TGTGCCAGCAGCGTAGGGACAGAAACGAACACCGGGGGGCTGTTTTTT. Its protein product is CASSVGTETNTGGLFF.

The table lists this clonotype with many counts. V and J are TRBV23-1 and TRBJ1-6; possibly TRBD1 for D (5 bases). TRBV23-1 is marked as an open reading frame, function uncertain. Deletions cut 7 bases from V and 10 bases from J, with 17 bases between. The CDR3 is 14 residues long. The DNA for the CDR3 is TGCGCCAGCATCGTGAGCCCCAGGGAGTCACCCCTCCACTTT. Encoded protein: CASIVSPRESPLHF.